Listed below are T cell receptor beta chains from one sample, sequenced in a study of blood T cell repertoires in COVID-19. Profiled with immunoSEQ multiplex PCR; TCRdb holds only in-frame clones, not every one. The profile shows some 230,000 clones, roughly 84% of them singletons. The sample comprised peripheral blood. These receptors were collected from a woman aged 55 to 70 who had recovered from COVID-19. Both conserved end residues are trimmed from each CDR3.

12,TRBV9,ASSVASHSYGYT
12,TRBV2,ASGRTGTIYGYT
12,TRBV5-6,ASSSGASTDTQY
14,TRBV10-3,AISGFRDRGGTEAF
15,TRBV3-1/TRBV3-2,ASSQVLQGYTGDTQY
15,TRBV19,ASSHGTGITYNSPLH
13,TRBV19,ASSTGWTGEEKLF
11,TRBV10-3,AIGGDHTGELF
12,TRBV7-8,ASSRRGLYNEQF
11,TRBV5-1,ASSLQGDQPQH
15,TRBV5-1,ASSFGQLPGGGYEQY
13,TRBV3-1/TRBV3-2,ASSQDGQGGDTQY
12,TRBV2,ASSEGTGQETQY
12,TRBV6-5,ASSTGQGRNTIY
12,TRBV7-9,ASSLVGTTYGYT
13,TRBV19,ASRTPGQLLYGYT
14,TRBV2,ASSEEAGTSGDEQF
14,TRBV6-2/TRBV6-3,ASSPGQVFLGSPLH
13,TRBV19,ASSTHRDRVSEQY
14,TRBV11-2,ASRPVFGGGNTEAF
11,TRBV5-6,ASSLDRFYGYT
14,TRBV2,ASNPRGVRGNQPQH
13,TRBV3-1/TRBV3-2,ASSQDLGQLETQY
13,TRBV6-5,ASNPGVGYTQPQH
12,TRBV5-4,ASSLAQGNEKLF
13,TRBV19,ASSIGGQHPYEQY
17,TRBV7-5,ARSYHLGEAYYSNQPQH
14,TRBV18,ASSQRTSGGAHEQF